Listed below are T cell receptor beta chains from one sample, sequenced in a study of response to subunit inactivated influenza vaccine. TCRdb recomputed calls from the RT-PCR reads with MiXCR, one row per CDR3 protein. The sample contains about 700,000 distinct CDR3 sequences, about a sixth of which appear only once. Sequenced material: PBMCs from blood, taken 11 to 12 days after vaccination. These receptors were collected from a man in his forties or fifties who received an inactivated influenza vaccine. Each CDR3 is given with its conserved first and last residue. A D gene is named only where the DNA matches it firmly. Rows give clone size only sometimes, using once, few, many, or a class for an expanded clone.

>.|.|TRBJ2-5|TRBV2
CASGTGLSGQETQYF
TGTGCCAGCGGAACAGGGCTATCGGGGCAAGAGACCCAGTACTTC
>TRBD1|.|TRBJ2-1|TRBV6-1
CASRIQGASYNEQFF
TGTGCCAGCAGGATACAGGGGGCTTCCTACAATGAGCAGTTCTTC
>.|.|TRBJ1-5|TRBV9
CASSAGGFANQPQHF
TGTGCCAGCAGCGCTGGGGGATTTGCTAATCAGCCCCAGCATTTT
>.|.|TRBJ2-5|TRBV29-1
CSVVFNGPGETQYF
TGCAGCGTTGTATTTAATGGACCCGGGGAGACCCAGTACTTC
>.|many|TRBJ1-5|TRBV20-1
CSARAVRGAWRGNQPQHF
TGCAGTGCTAGAGCGGTCAGAGGAGCGTGGAGGGGCAATCAGCCCCAGCATTTT
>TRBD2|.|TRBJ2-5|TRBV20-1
CSARATSGRALETQYF
TGCAGTGCTAGAGCTACTAGCGGGAGGGCCTTAGAGACCCAGTACTTC
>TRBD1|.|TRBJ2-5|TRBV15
CATSSGQGIFETQYF
TGTGCCACCAGCAGTGGACAGGGGATATTTGAGACCCAGTACTTC
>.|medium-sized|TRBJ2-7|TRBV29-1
CSVERVRDKSYEQYF
TGCAGCGTTGAAAGGGTAAGGGATAAGTCCTACGAGCAGTACTTC
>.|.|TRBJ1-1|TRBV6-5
CASSYEVNTEAFF
TGTGCCAGCAGTTACGAGGTGAACACTGAAGCTTTCTTT
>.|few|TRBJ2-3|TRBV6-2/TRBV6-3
CASMETLGTDTQYF
TGTGCCAGCATGGAGACGTTGGGCACAGATACGCAGTATTTT
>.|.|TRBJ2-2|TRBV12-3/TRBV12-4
CASSGAVTTGELFF
TGTGCCAGCAGTGGGGCGGTAACCACCGGGGAGCTGTTTTTT
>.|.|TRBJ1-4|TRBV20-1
CSARKQEDEKLFF
TGCAGTGCTAGAAAACAGGAAGACGAAAAACTGTTTTTT
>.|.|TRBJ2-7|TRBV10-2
CASSAGHSYEQYF
TGCGCCAGCAGCGCCGGACACTCCTACGAGCAGTACTTC
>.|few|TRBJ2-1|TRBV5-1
CASRPAGFEDSYNEQFF
TGCGCCAGCAGACCTGCGGGTTTTGAAGACTCCTACAATGAGCAGTTCTTC
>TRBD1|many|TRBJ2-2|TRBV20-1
CSARPLGQAGSGELFF
TGCAGTGCTAGGCCCCTAGGACAGGCCGGTTCCGGGGAGCTGTTTTTT
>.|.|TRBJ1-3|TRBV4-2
CASSQVSSGRSGNTIYF
TGTGCCAGCAGCCAAGTATCGTCGGGGCGCTCTGGAAACACCATATATTTT
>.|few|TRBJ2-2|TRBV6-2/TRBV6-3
CASSYPSRNSGELFF
TGTGCCAGCAGTTACCCGAGTCGGAATTCCGGGGAGCTGTTTTTT
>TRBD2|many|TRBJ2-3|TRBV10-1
CASSESLGGTDTQYF
TGCGCCAGCAGTGAGTCTTTGGGAGGGACAGATACGCAGTATTTT
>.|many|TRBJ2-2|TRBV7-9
CASSRGESTGELFF
TGTGCCAGCAGCAGGGGGGAAAGCACCGGGGAGCTGTTTTTT
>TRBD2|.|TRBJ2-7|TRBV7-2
CASSYYRLAGDGEQYF
TGTGCCAGCAGCTATTACAGACTAGCGGGAGACGGCGAGCAGTACTTC
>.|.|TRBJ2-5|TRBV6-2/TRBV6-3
CASSLTGSTETQYF
TGTGCCAGCAGTCTGACAGGTTCGACAGAGACCCAGTACTTC
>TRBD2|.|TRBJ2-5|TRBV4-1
CASSQELDRSPKGLANQETQYF
TGCGCCAGCAGCCAAGAATTGGACCGGAGCCCCAAGGGACTAGCGAACCAAGAGACCCAGTACTTC
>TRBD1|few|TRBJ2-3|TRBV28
CASRMGQGRADTQYF
TGTGCCAGCAGAATGGGACAGGGAAGAGCAGATACGCAGTATTTT
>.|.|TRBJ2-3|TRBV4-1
CASSQVLYSTDTQYF
TGCGCCAGCAGCCAAGTCTTATATAGCACAGATACGCAGTATTTT
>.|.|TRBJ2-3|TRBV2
CASSEVQGSADTQYF
TGTGCCAGCAGTGAAGTCCAGGGGTCAGCAGATACGCAGTATTTT
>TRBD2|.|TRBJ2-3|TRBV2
CASSGTSGGRDTQYF
TGTGCCAGCAGTGGAACTAGCGGGGGCCGGGATACGCAGTATTTT
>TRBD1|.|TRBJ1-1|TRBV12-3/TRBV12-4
CASSLRDRGSGGDTEAFF
TGTGCCAGCAGTTTAAGAGACAGGGGATCGGGAGGGGACACTGAAGCTTTCTTT
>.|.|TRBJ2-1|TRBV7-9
CASSSLANEQFF
TGTGCCAGCAGCTCCTTAGCGAATGAGCAGTTCTTC
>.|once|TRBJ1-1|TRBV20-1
CSARDPTRVTEAFF
TGCAGTGCTAGAGATCCTACCCGGGTCACTGAAGCTTTCTTT
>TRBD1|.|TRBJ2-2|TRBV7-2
CASSFRTGEGGELFF
TGTGCCAGCAGCTTTCGGACAGGGGAAGGCGGGGAGCTGTTTTTT
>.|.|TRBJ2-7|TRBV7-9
CASSIHRAGLGEQYF
TGTGCCAGCAGCATCCACCGCGCAGGTCTCGGCGAGCAGTACTTC
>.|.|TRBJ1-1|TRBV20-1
CSARADRYTEAFF
TGCAGTGCTAGAGCCGACAGGTACACTGAAGCTTTCTTT
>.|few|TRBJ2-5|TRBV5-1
CASSSTGQQETQYF
TGCGCCAGCAGCTCGACTGGCCAGCAAGAGACCCAGTACTTC
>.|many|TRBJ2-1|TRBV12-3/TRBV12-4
CASSLAGGRSDEQFF
TGTGCCAGCAGTTTGGCCGGGGGACGATCAGATGAGCAGTTCTTC
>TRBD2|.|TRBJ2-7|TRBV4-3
CASSQDVLAGGYEQYF
TGCGCCAGCAGCCAAGATGTACTAGCGGGGGGATACGAGCAGTACTTC
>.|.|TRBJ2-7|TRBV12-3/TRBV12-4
CASSRWGRDEQYF
TGTGCCAGCAGTCGGTGGGGTCGAGACGAGCAGTACTTC
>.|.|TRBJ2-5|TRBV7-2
CASSLVVYQETQYF
TGTGCCAGCAGCTTAGTAGTGTACCAAGAGACCCAGTACTTC
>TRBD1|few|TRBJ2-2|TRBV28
CASSLGTGGLSAGELFF
TGTGCCAGCAGTTTAGGGACAGGGGGCTTGTCGGCCGGGGAGCTGTTTTTT
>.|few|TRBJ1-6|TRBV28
CASSPDWDSPLHF
TGTGCCAGCAGTCCCGATTGGGATTCACCCCTCCACTTT
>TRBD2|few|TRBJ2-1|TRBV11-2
CASSQHSGQIYNEQFF
TGTGCCAGCAGCCAGCATAGCGGGCAGATTTACAATGAGCAGTTCTTC
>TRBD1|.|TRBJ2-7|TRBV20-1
CSARDLSARGSYEQYF
TGCAGTGCTAGAGATCTGTCGGCCAGGGGGAGTTACGAGCAGTACTTC
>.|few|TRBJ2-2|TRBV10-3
CAISGTGELFF
TGTGCCATCAGTGGAACCGGGGAGCTGTTTTTT
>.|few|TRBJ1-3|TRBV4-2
CASSQEGKRSIYF
TGTGCCAGCAGCCAAGAAGGAAAAAGGTCCATATATTTT
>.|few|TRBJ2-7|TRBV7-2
CASSQGGITYEQYF
TGTGCCAGCAGCCAGGGCGGGATTACCTACGAGCAGTACTTC
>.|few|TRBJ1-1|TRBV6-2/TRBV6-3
CASSPGEWNTEAFF
TGTGCCAGCAGCCCGGGAGAGTGGAACACTGAAGCTTTCTTT